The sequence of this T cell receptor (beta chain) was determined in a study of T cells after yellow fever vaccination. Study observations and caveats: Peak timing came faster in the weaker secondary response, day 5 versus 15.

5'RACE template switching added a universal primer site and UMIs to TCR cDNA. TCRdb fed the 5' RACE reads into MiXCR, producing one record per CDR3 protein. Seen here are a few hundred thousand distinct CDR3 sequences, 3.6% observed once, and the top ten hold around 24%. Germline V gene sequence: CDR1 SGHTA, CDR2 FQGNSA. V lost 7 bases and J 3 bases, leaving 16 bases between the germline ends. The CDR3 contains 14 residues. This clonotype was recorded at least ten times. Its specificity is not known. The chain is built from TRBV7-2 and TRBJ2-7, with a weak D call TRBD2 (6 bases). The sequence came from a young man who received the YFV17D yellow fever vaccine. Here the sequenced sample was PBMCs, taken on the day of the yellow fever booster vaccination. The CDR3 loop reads CASTFSRTNYEQYF. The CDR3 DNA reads TGTGCCAGCACCTTCTCCAGGACTAACTACGAGCAGTACTTC.